Following are 10 T cell receptor beta chains from one sample sequenced in a study of metastatic and nonmetastatic thyroid tumors (dated by TCRdb to 2018 to 2020). No treatment had been received by any patient before thyroid surgery. Preparation of the library involved PCR. Sequenced on an Illumina HiSeq 4000. TCRdb itself trimmed the public reads at Q25 with fastp, ran MiXCR and retained productive beta chains. The sample table holds approximately 40,000 clones, of which less than 25% were seen once. The ten largest clones represent roughly a sixth of the sample. Sequenced sample: blood. These receptor sequences come from a female donor with papillary thyroid cancer or a benign thyroid nodule (not recorded which). Some clones in this sample may be carry-over from other donors' samples.

This clone qualifies as medium-sized (0.01 to 0.1%). This sequence joins TRBV6-1 and TRBJ1-1; D is ambiguous. The CDR3 runs 13 residues. Germline V gene data show CDR1 as MNHNS and CDR2 as SASEGT. V lost 7 bases to trimming and J lost 4 bases, with 13 bases between them. Here the CDR3 reads CASTDGLFTEAFF. The CDR3 nucleotides read TGTGCCAGCACCGATGGACTTTTCACTGAAGCTTTCTTT.

The genes are TRBV4-2 and TRBJ2-3; no firm D call. V was shortened by 0 bases and J by 4 bases, with 14 bases between the two germline ends. The germline gives CDR1 LGHNA, CDR2 YNFKEQ. This CDR3 is built from 16 residues. The CDR3 here is CASSQDWGDGADTQYF. The CDR3 nucleotides read TGTGCCAGCAGCCAAGACTGGGGTGATGGGGCAGATACGCAGTATTTT.

This clone was seen ten or more times. V is TRBV5-1 and J is TRBJ2-3; D call uncertain. Germline V CDR1 and CDR2: SGHRS, YFSETQ. V was cut by 2 bases and J by 2 bases, with 6 bases left in between. The length of the CDR3 is 13 residues. The CDR3 is CASSFGYTDTQYF. DNA for the CDR3: TGCGCCAGCAGCTTTGGCTACACAGATACGCAGTATTTT.

This clone was seen more than once but under ten times. At one end the junction does not follow the germline gene, possibly because of a read error. V is TRBV12-3 or TRBV12-4 and J is TRBJ2-2; D is possibly TRBD1 or TRBD2 (6 bases each). This CDR3 region has 16 residues. The CDR3 DNA reads as TGTGCCAGCGGTACCGGAGGGGGGAAGAACACCGGGGAGCCGTTTTTT. It specifies CASGTGGGKNTGEPFF.

At least ten counts were recorded for this clone. The V and J genes are TRBV19 and TRBJ1-5; D is perhaps TRBD1 (6 bases). The CDR3 consists of 17 residues. V was pared by 0 bases and J by 7 bases, with 19 bases between. CDR1 and CDR2 (germline): LNHDA, SQIVND (reference sequence). The CDR3 DNA is TGTGCCAGTAGTATAGATAGAGTCGGGGGGGCAGAGCAGCCCCAGCATTTT. This gives the protein CASSIDRVGGAEQPQHF. Based on the CDR3 plus reference TRBV19 and TRBJ1-5, the full variable domain is DGGITQSPKYLFRKEGQNVTLSCEQNLNHDAMYWYRQDPGQGLRLIYYSQIVNDFQKGDIAEGYSVSREKKESFPLTVTSAQKNPTAFYLCASSIDRVGGAEQPQHFGDGTRLSIL.

In regard to this clone: At one of its ends the junction is not consistent with the germline gene, which may arise from a read error. The rearrangement uses TRBV10-1 and TRBJ1-1; D call uncertain. This CDR3 spans 14 amino acids. Germline values: CDR1 WNHNN, CDR2 SYGVQD (reference sequence). CDR3 in amino acids: CASGESTQALEAFF. In DNA, the CDR3 is TGCGCCAGCGGTGAGTCGACTCAGGCACTGGAAGCTTTCTTT.

V usage is TRBV3-1 and J usage is TRBJ1-1; TRBD1 matches 8 bases. CDR1 and CDR2 (germline): LGHDT, YNNKEL (reference sequence). CDR3 length equals 16 residues. The junction had 10 bases not matched to a gene; V was cut back by 2 bases and J by 5 bases. CDR3 bases: TGTGCCAGCAGCCAATCCCTACAGGGGGTCCGGACTGAAGCTTTCTTT. It codes for CASSQSLQGVRTEAFF.

This clone was detected only a few times. With a much larger clone just one base away, this may be a read error. Because the CDR3 is missing its conserved closing phenylalanine or tryptophan, this is likely a read error. This rearrangement joins TRBV20-1 to TRBJ1-1, with D perhaps matching TRBD1 (5 bases). Per germline, CDR1 DFQATT and CDR2 SNEGSKA (reference sequence). V lost 0 bases, J lost 3 bases, and 8 bases lay in between. The CDR3 is made up of 13 amino acids. The CDR3 nucleotides read TGCAGTGCTAGAGATCAGGGTGACACTGAAGCTTTCCTT. It specifies CSARDQGDTEAFL.

The V and J genes are TRBV5-1 and TRBJ1-4, with 9 nucleotides matching TRBD1. V lost 9 bases and J lost 5; bases outside the gene matches: 11. Germline V gene data show CDR1 as SGHRS and CDR2 as YFSETQ. The CDR3 sequence is 15 residues long. The CDR3 coding sequence is TGCGCCAATAGCTTGGCCGGGACAGGGAATGAAAAACTGTTTTTT. This sequence encodes CANSLAGTGNEKLFF.

This clone was seen at least ten times. The rearrangement uses TRBV20-1 and TRBJ2-3; 14 nucleotides agree with TRBD2. J lost 4 bases, V lost 3 bases, and 18 bases had no gene match. CDR1 and CDR2 (germline): DFQATT, SNEGSKA (reference sequence). The CDR3 is 20 residues long. As DNA, the CDR3 is TGCAGTGCTAGTTCCTTGACTAGCGGGAGGGCCGGGATTAGGCCAGATACGCAGTATTTT. Protein: CSASSLTSGRAGIRPDTQYF.